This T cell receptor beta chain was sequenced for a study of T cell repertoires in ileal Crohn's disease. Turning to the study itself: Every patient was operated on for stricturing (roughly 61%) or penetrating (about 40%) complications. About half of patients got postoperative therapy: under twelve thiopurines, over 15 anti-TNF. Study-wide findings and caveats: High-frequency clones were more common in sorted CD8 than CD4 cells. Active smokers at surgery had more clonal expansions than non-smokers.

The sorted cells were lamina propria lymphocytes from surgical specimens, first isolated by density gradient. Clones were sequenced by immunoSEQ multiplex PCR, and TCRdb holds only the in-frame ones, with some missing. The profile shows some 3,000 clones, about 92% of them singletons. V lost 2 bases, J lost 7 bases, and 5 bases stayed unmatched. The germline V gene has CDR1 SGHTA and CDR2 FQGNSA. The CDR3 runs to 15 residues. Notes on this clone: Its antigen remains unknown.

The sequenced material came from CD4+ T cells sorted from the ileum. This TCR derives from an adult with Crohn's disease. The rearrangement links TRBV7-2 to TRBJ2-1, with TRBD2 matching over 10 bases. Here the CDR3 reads CASSLLSGRVNEQFF. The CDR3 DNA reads TGTGCCAGCAGCTTACTAAGCGGGAGGGTAAATGAGCAGTTCTTC.